The 18 T cell receptor beta chains given below trace back to one sample, sequenced in a study of cytomegalovirus exposure and HLA in healthy donors. PCR involved 60 Vbeta and 13 Jbeta primers. TCRdb keeps only in-frame clones here, not all; method: immunoSEQ multiplex PCR. Among fewer than 250,000 clones listed, roughly 83% were seen once. What was sequenced was PBMCs. The receptor set was obtained from a male donor in good health and CMV-seropositive.

This clone was counted a single time. The rearrangement uses TRBV20-1 and TRBJ2-7; TRBD1 agrees at 8 bases. With V trimmed by 6 bases and J by 11 bases, 9 bases remained unmatched. Germline V gives CDR1 DFQATT, CDR2 SNEGSKA (reference sequence). The CDR3 has 11 amino acids. CDR3 amino acids: CSAPDRGEEYF. CDR3 nucleotides: TGCAGTGCCCCCGACAGGGGAGAAGAGTACTTC.

V and J are TRBV7-3 and TRBJ2-5; D is ambiguous. Germline values: CDR1 SGHTA, CDR2 FQGTGA. This CDR3 is built from 13 residues. V shed 5 bases and J shed 3 bases, with 10 bases lying between them. The CDR3 is CASSPGLEETQYF. The DNA of the CDR3 is TGTGCCAGCAGCCCCGGTTTGGAAGAGACCCAGTACTTC. Variable domain in full (rest from reference TRBV7-3 and TRBJ2-5): GAGVSQTPSNKVTEKGKYVELRCDPISGHTALYWYRQSLGQGPEFLIYFQGTGAADDSGLPNDRFFAVRPEGSVSTLKIQRTERGDSAVYLCASSPGLEETQYFGPGTRLLVL.

The V call is TRBV6-5, the J call TRBJ2-1, with D hard to call. Germline CDR1 and CDR2: MNHEY and SVGAGI. The CDR3 covers 12 residues. Trimming pared 2 bases from V and 5 bases from J, leaving 4 bases between. CDR3 region: CASSYGNNEQFF. Written as DNA, the CDR3 is TGTGCCAGCAGTTACGGCAACAATGAGCAGTTCTTC.

This clone was seen only once. The chain uses TRBV7-2 and TRBJ2-3, with 8 bases that match TRBD1. The germline V gene encodes CDR1 SGHTA and CDR2 FQGNSA. Germline trimming cut 4 bases from V and 4 bases from J; bases unmatched to any gene: 4. The CDR3 loop spans 14 amino acids. The CDR3 protein is CASSSGGQADTQYF. The CDR3 DNA reads TGTGCCAGCAGCTCAGGGGGCCAGGCAGATACGCAGTATTTT. Variable domain in full (rest from reference TRBV7-2 and TRBJ2-3): GAGVSQSPSNKVTEKGKDVELRCDPISGHTALYWYRQSLGQGLEFLIYFQGNSAPDKSGLPSDRFSAERTGGSVSTLTIQRTQQEDSAVYLCASSSGGQADTQYFGPGTRLTVL.

The chain carries TRBV4-3 and TRBJ2-1; 8 positions match TRBD2. Per germline, CDR1 LGHNA and CDR2 YSLEER. The CDR3 contains 16 residues. The V gene end was trimmed by 1 base and the J gene end by 4 bases; junction bases not matched to a gene: 6. CDR3 bases: TGCGCCAGCAGCCAAGGGCGGGAGGTACGATACAATGAGCAGTTCTTC. It is translated as CASSQGREVRYNEQFF.

The chain couples TRBV29-1 to TRBJ2-2; TRBD2 might be the D (5 bases). V lost 4 bases and J lost 5, with 17 bases in between. Germline CDR1 and CDR2: SQVTM and ANQGSEA. There are 15 residues in the CDR3. In nucleotides, the CDR3 is TGCAGCGTTGTAGAGGCTAGCCGGGGTACCGGGGAGCTGTTTTTT. It encodes CSVVEASRGTGELFF.

The chain couples TRBV5-1 to TRBJ1-1, with no clear D. The CDR3 has 14 residues. Germline CDR1 is SGHRS and CDR2 is YFSETQ. The ends were cut back, 7 bases at V and 1 base at J, with 14 bases in the middle. This chain's CDR3 is CASGPGWGNTEAFF. The DNA for the CDR3 is TGCGCCAGCGGCCCGGGGTGGGGGAACACTGAAGCTTTCTTT.

This chain joins TRBV2 and TRBJ2-7; TRBD2 is a possible D gene (6 bases). The CDR3 consists of 14 residues. Germline values: CDR1 SNHLY, CDR2 FYNNEI. V was cut by 6 bases and J by 7 bases, with 19 bases left in between. The CDR3 DNA is TGTGCCAGCAGCCCCACTGAGCGGGTGAGGGAGCAGTACTTC. Its protein product is CASSPTERVREQYF.

V usage is TRBV10-3 and J usage is TRBJ1-1; 11 bases are shared with TRBD1. V dropped 4 bases and J dropped 4; count of bases not matched to a gene: 8. From germline, CDR1 is ENHRY and CDR2 SYGVKD. The CDR3 loop spans 16 amino acids. The CDR3 DNA follows: TGTGCCATCAGTGGGGCGGCTGGACAGGGGGCCACTGAAGCTTTCTTT. This translates into CAISGAAGQGATEAFF.

This clone was counted only a few times. V and J are TRBV7-9 and TRBJ1-1; no definite D call. The length of the CDR3 is 12 residues. Trimming left V 4 bases short and J 7 bases short, with 10 bases between. The germline V gene encodes CDR1 SEHNR and CDR2 FQNEAQ (reference sequence). The CDR3 DNA sequence: TGTGCCAGCAGCTACGACAAGATTGAAGCTTTCTTT. Residues: CASSYDKIEAFF.

V and J are TRBV5-8 and TRBJ1-3, with TRBD1 identical over 9 bases. CDR1 is SGHTS, CDR2 YDEGEE, per germline. V lost 3 bases to trimming and J lost 0 bases; unmatched junction nucleotides: 4. The CDR3 is 16 amino acids. The CDR3 here is CASSSGTGFSGNTIYF. In DNA form, the CDR3 reads TGTGCCAGCAGCTCCGGGACAGGGTTCTCTGGAAACACCATATATTTT.

The chain joins TRBV6-5 to TRBJ1-5; 11 bases align to TRBD1. Trimming took 6 bases from V and 7 from J; bases not matched to a gene: 5. Germline CDR1 reads MNHEY; CDR2 reads SVGAGI. The CDR3 runs 14 residues. DNA for the CDR3: TGTGCCAGCAGGCGGACAGGGGGCGGACAGCCCCAGCATTTT. Protein sequence: CASRRTGGGQPQHF.

V gene TRBV28 combines with J gene TRBJ2-5, with 7 positions matching TRBD2. Losses at the gene ends were 3 bases for V and 4 bases for J; bases not matched to a gene: 5. Germline V CDR1 and CDR2: MDHEN, SYDVKM. This CDR3 contains 14 residues. The DNA of the CDR3 is TGTGCCAGCAGTTTTGCGGGAGTTGGAGAGACCCAGTACTTC. It codes for CASSFAGVGETQYF. Drawing the rest from reference TRBV28 and TRBJ2-5, the complete variable domain is DVKVTQSSRYLVKRTGEKVFLECVQDMDHENMFWYRQDPGLGLRLIYFSYDVKMKEKGDIPEGYSVSREKKERFSLILESASTNQTSMYLCASSFAGVGETQYFGPGTRLLVL.

The chain uses TRBV7-3 and TRBJ2-2, with 8 bases aligning to TRBD2. Looked up from germline, CDR1 is SGHTA and CDR2 is FQGTGA. The CDR3 totals 18 residues. The junction had 9 bases not matched to a gene; V was cut back by 2 bases and J by 1 base. CDR3 DNA sequence: TGTGCCAGCAGCTTAGTACGGGCTGCGGGGGGGAACACCGGGGAGCTGTTTTTT. It specifies CASSLVRAAGGNTGELFF.

This sequence joins TRBV7-6 and TRBJ2-6; D is possibly TRBD1 (6 bases). The ends were cut back, 10 bases at V and 2 bases at J, with 6 bases in the middle. The CDR3 covers 12 residues. Looked up from germline, CDR1 is SGHVS and CDR2 is FNYEAQ. The CDR3, as DNA: TGTGCCACAGGGGCTGGGGCCAACGTCCTGACTTTC. Amino acid sequence: CATGAGANVLTF.

V gene TRBV19 combines with J gene TRBJ1-1, with D perhaps TRBD1 (6 bases). The CDR3 is 14 residues long. Germline CDR1 LNHDA, CDR2 SQIVND (reference sequence). V gave up 2 bases and J gave up 0 bases, with 7 bases separating them. Written as DNA, the CDR3 is TGTGCCAGTAGTATAACAGGGCTGAACACTGAAGCTTTCTTT. It translates to CASSITGLNTEAFF.

The chain has TRBV7-9 and TRBJ2-1, with TRBD2 matching over 16 bases. Looked up from germline, CDR1 is SEHNR and CDR2 is FQNEAQ (reference sequence). The CDR3 has 19 residues. J lost 10 bases, V lost 4 bases, and 16 bases had no gene match. The CDR3 here is CASSSLPGLAGGPIGEQFF. For the CDR3, the DNA is TGTGCCAGCAGCTCCCTACCGGGACTAGCGGGAGGGCCCATTGGGGAGCAGTTCTTC.

The chain combines TRBV7-3 with TRBJ1-1; the D gene is possibly TRBD1 (5 bases). With 4 bases removed from V and 2 bases from J, the gap between germline ends came to 11 bases. Per the germline V gene, CDR1 is SGHTA and CDR2 is FQGTGA. The CDR3 sequence is 14 residues long. The CDR3 protein is CASSYDSYNTEAFF. The CDR3 region has the DNA TGTGCCAGCAGCTATGACAGCTATAACACTGAAGCTTTCTTT.